Listed here are 19 T cell receptor beta chains from one sample, sequenced in a study of T cells of healthy individuals. One entry per CDR3 protein, called by TCRdb with MiXCR from the 5' RACE reads. The sample includes approximately 100,000 distinct CDR3 sequences, 17% of them seen just once. The source of these receptors is a human donor in good health.

This chain links TRBV12-3 or TRBV12-4 with TRBJ1-3, with D unclear. The CDR3 extends over 16 amino acids. V dropped 8 bases and J dropped 4 bases, with 21 bases sitting between them. CDR3 bases: TGTGCCAGCCGCCCCGAACGACGTCTGAGGGGAAACACCATATATTTT. It codes for CASRPERRLRGNTIYF.

This clonotype was seen ten or more times. The chain recombines TRBV4-1 with TRBJ2-2; no clear D gene. Trimming left V 4 bases short and J 1 base short, with 13 bases between. The CDR3 is made up of 16 amino acids. Germline CDR1 and CDR2: MGHRA and YSYEKL. The CDR3 bases are TGCGCCAGCAGCCCCGTGGGCGTCAAGAACACCGGGGAGCTGTTTTTT. Translation: CASSPVGVKNTGELFF.

The rearrangement joins TRBV6-2 or TRBV6-3 to TRBJ2-5; the D is unclear. Germline CDR1 MNHEY, CDR2 SVGEGT. The V end lost 10 bases, the J end lost 1 base, and 10 bases lay between the germline ends. The CDR3 extends over 12 amino acids. The CDR3 nucleotides are TGTGCCACCCTTCGAAGCCAAGAGACCCAGTACTTC. This encodes CATLRSQETQYF.

J is TRBJ1-5 and V is TRBV28, with 7 bases aligning to TRBD1. V lost 2 bases, J lost 7 bases, and 5 bases stayed unmatched. Per the germline V gene, CDR1 is MDHEN and CDR2 is SYDVKM. The length of the CDR3 is 14 residues. CDR3 protein: CASSLGGGGQPQHF. The CDR3 bases are TGTGCCAGCAGTTTAGGAGGGGGCGGGCAGCCCCAGCATTTT.

The CDR3 DNA follows: TGCGCCAGCAGCCAATCAGCGGGGATTGACGAGCAGTACTTC. This encodes CASSQSAGIDEQYF. This sequence joins TRBV4-3 and TRBJ2-7, with TRBD2 identical over 7 bases. Germline CDR1 LGHNA, CDR2 YSLEER. This CDR3 has 14 amino acids. V shed 2 bases, J shed 5 bases, and the junction held 6 bases outside the gene matches.

This sequence joins TRBV28 and TRBJ2-2; 8 nucleotides line up with TRBD2. The CDR3 contains 16 residues. Trimming at V came to 1 base and at J to 5 bases, leaving 6 bases not matched to a gene. The germline gives CDR1 MDHEN, CDR2 SYDVKM. This CDR3 reads CASSLFGTRVTGELFF. DNA of the CDR3: TGTGCCAGCAGTTTATTCGGGACTAGGGTTACCGGGGAGCTGTTTTTT.

This clonotype was counted between two and nine times. V is TRBV4-3 and J is TRBJ2-7, with 9 bases matching TRBD1. This CDR3 spans 16 amino acids. J was trimmed by 9 bases and V by 4 bases; bases with no gene match: 16. Germline V lookup: CDR1 LGHNA, CDR2 YSLEER. In DNA, the CDR3 is TGCGCCAGCAGCCTAAGCACAGGGGGCCCCACTTCTGTGCAGTACTTC. Its translation: CASSLSTGGPTSVQYF.

There are many counts of this clonotype. Here the CDR3 reads CASSLQPNQPQHF. The DNA of the CDR3 is TGTGCCAGCAGCTTACAGCCAAATCAGCCCCAGCATTTT. This chain joins TRBV7-2 and TRBJ1-5; no clear D. Trimming stripped 2 bases from V and 4 bases from J, with 6 bases between. Germline values: CDR1 SGHTA, CDR2 FQGNSA. The CDR3 length is 13 residues.

In its sample, this clonotype was seen a few times. The rearrangement uses TRBV28 and TRBJ2-4; D may match TRBD1 or TRBD2 (5 bases each). Trimming pared 10 bases from V and 3 bases from J, leaving 19 bases between. CDR3 length: 15 amino acids. The germline CDR1 and CDR2 sequences are MDHEN and SYDVKM. In DNA, the CDR3 is TGTGCCACCCAAGGGGTGGGAGCCATCAAAAACATTCAGTACTTC. It is translated as CATQGVGAIKNIQYF.

This clonotype appeared a few times. The CDR3 is CASSSPSDTQYF. The CDR3 bases are TGTGCCAGCAGTTCCCCCTCAGATACGCAGTATTTT. V and J are TRBV12-3 or TRBV12-4 and TRBJ2-3; D uncertain. This CDR3 has 12 residues. Trimming took off 4 bases at V and 4 bases at J, with 6 bases between the two ends.

This sequence joins TRBV28 and TRBJ2-5, with D uncertain. The CDR3 runs 15 residues. V was pared by 6 bases and J by 2 bases, with 16 bases between. In germline, CDR1 is MDHEN, CDR2 SYDVKM. The CDR3 DNA follows: TGTGCCAGCAGGACTCCGGCCTCTAGGCAAGAGACCCAGTACTTC. Amino acids: CASRTPASRQETQYF.

There are a few counts of this clonotype. V gene TRBV29-1 combines with J gene TRBJ2-7; 8 bases are shared with TRBD1. The CDR3 extends over 12 amino acids. Germline values: CDR1 SQVTM, CDR2 ANQGSEA. V lost 4 bases and J lost 7; bases outside the gene matches: 6. CDR3 sequence (DNA): TGCAGCGTTGGGGGACAGGCTAGGGAGCAGTACTTC. Translating gives CSVGGQAREQYF.

In its sample, this clonotype was seen a few times. This chain uses TRBV12-3 or TRBV12-4 with TRBJ2-5; 9 bases align to TRBD2. This CDR3 region has 14 residues. With 3 bases clipped from V and 4 bases from J, the junction kept 3 bases outside the gene matches. The CDR3 is CASSLGAGGETQYF. In DNA form, the CDR3 reads TGTGCCAGCAGTTTGGGAGCGGGAGGAGAGACCCAGTACTTC.

CDR3 loop: CASSLPGFEQFF. CDR3 bases: TGCGCCAGCAGCCTGCCCGGGTTCGAGCAGTTCTTC. The chain carries TRBV4-1 and TRBJ2-1; D is undetermined. V lost 4 bases and J 10 bases, leaving 11 bases between the germline ends. The CDR3 is 12 amino acids. CDR1 and CDR2 (germline): MGHRA, YSYEKL.

This clonotype occurred a few times. V usage is TRBV9 and J usage is TRBJ2-5, with no clear D. CDR1 is SGDLS and CDR2 is YYNGEE in the germline V gene. CDR3 length: 13 residues. Between the trimmed V and J ends, which lost 0 bases and 5 bases, there was a span of 8 bases. CDR3 DNA sequence: TGTGCCAGCAGCGTAGACATCGGGGAGACCCAGTACTTC. This encodes CASSVDIGETQYF.

This clonotype was found a few times. The chain uses TRBV4-3 and TRBJ2-2; perhaps D is TRBD1 or TRBD2 (5 bases each). Germline V lookup: CDR1 LGHNA, CDR2 YSLEER. Between the trimmed V and J ends, which lost 3 bases and 5 bases, there was a span of 7 bases. This CDR3 spans 13 amino acids. The CDR3 loop reads CASSQGETGELFF. The CDR3 coding sequence is TGCGCCAGCAGCCAGGGGGAGACCGGGGAGCTGTTTTTT.

This clonotype occurred a few times. This chain joins TRBV9 and TRBJ1-1, with unresolved D. The ends were cut back, 0 bases at V and 5 bases at J, with 8 bases in the middle. The CDR3 sequence is 13 residues long. CDR1 and CDR2 (germline): SGDLS, YYNGEE. The CDR3 sequence is CASSVGVSTEAFF. In nucleotides, the CDR3 is TGTGCCAGCAGCGTAGGGGTCTCTACTGAAGCTTTCTTT.

V and J are TRBV7-8 and TRBJ1-1; no clear D gene. CDR1 is SGHVS, CDR2 FQNEAQ, per germline. V lost 1 base and J lost 4, with 13 bases in between. This CDR3 is 15 amino acids long. In DNA, the CDR3 is TGTGCCAGCAGCTTAGGAAGCGGCATATCCACTGAAGCTTTCTTT. Its translation: CASSLGSGISTEAFF. The full variable domain, with the rest looked up from reference TRBV7-8 and TRBJ1-1, is GAGVSQSPRYKVAKRGQDVALRCDPISGHVSLFWYQQALGQGPEFLTYFQNEAQLDKSGLPSDRFFAERPEGSVSTLKIQRTQQEDSAVYLCASSLGSGISTEAFFGQGTRLTVV.

This clonotype was recorded a few times. The chain joins TRBV5-1 to TRBJ2-1; weak D call: TRBD2 (6 bases). CDR1 is SGHRS, CDR2 YFSETQ, per germline. The length of the CDR3 is 14 residues. Trimming stripped 4 bases from V and 4 bases from J, with 12 bases between. CDR3 sequence reads: CASSVSGAYNEQFF. The CDR3 nucleotides read TGCGCCAGCAGCGTTTCGGGAGCATACAATGAGCAGTTCTTC. Drawing the rest from reference TRBV5-1 and TRBJ2-1, the complete variable domain is KAGVTQTPRYLIKTRGQQVTLSCSPISGHRSVSWYQQTPGQGLQFLFEYFSETQRNKGNFPGRFSGRQFSNSRSEMNVSTLELGDSALYLCASSVSGAYNEQFFGPGTRLTVL.